The clone carrying this TCR beta chain was detected many times. The V end lost 0 bases, the J end lost 7 bases, and 13 bases lay between the germline ends. There are 15 residues in the CDR3. Germline V gene sequence: CDR1 LGHNA, CDR2 YSLEER. This sample is part of a study of T cells after yellow fever vaccination. TCRdb fed the 5' RACE reads into MiXCR, producing one record per CDR3 protein. The repertoire holds about 220,000 distinct CDR3 sequences, with roughly 6.8% as singletons. This rearrangement joins TRBV4-3 to TRBJ2-1; a possible D gene is TRBD1 (6 bases). Here the sequenced sample was CD4+ T cells sorted from PBMCs, taken on the day of the yellow fever booster vaccination. The receptor was isolated from a man aged 25 to 40 who received the YFV17D yellow fever vaccine. This chain's CDR3 is CASSQEGGAVNEQFF. DNA of the CDR3: TGCGCCAGCAGCCAAGAAGGGGGTGCCGTGAATGAGCAGTTCTTC.